One TCR beta chain is described in this entry. Its antigen is as yet unknown. This sample is part of a study of PD-1 blockade in classical Hodgkin lymphoma. Findings and caveats of the study: Newly diagnosed patients and complete responders had comparable diversity at baseline. Underlying causes for the observed repertoire differences were not defined, possibly disease activity or prior therapy. TCR diversity in CD4+, not CD8+, cells rose significantly by C4D1. Patients with an early start, nivolumab under 1 year after ASCT, were excluded.

The CDR3 sequence is 18 residues long. The J segment lost 4 bases and the V segment lost 3 bases, leaving 14 bases of the junction unmatched. Germline V lookup: CDR1 MGHRA, CDR2 YSYEKL. Every single patient, without exception, relapsed after autologous stem cell transplantation, and brentuximab vedotin exposure varied. Measured with immunoSEQ multiplex PCR; TCRdb has only the in-frame clones, and not every one. The data hold 13,000 or so clones, with about 93% observed a single time. J is TRBJ2-1 and V is TRBV4-1; 8 bases are a match to TRBD2. Sequencing was performed on peripheral blood mononuclear cells (PBMCs), taken at baseline. The receptor's source is a human donor with classical Hodgkin lymphoma. This CDR3 is CASSQADLAGLSYNEQFF. The CDR3 bases are TGCGCCAGCAGCCAGGCAGACTTAGCGGGACTGTCGTACAATGAGCAGTTCTTC.